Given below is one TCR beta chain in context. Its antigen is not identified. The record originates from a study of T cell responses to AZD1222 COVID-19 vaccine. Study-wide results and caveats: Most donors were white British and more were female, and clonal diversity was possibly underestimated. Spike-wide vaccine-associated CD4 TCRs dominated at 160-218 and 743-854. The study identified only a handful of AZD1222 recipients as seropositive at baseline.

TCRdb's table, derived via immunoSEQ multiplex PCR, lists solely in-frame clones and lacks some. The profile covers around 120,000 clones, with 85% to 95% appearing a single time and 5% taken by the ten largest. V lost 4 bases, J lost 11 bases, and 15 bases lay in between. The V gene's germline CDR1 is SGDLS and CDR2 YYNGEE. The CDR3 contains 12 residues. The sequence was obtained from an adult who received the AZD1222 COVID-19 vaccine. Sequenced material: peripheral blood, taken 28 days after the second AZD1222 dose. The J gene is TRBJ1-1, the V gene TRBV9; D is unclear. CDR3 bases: TGTGCCAGCAGCAGTCTGTTAGGTGCGGCTTTCTTT. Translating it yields CASSSLLGAAFF. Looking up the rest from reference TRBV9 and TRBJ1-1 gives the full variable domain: DSGVTQTPKHLITATGQRVTLRCSPRSGDLSVYWYQQSLDQGLQFLIQYYNGEERAKGNILERFSAQQFPDLHSELNLSSLELGDSALYFCASSSLLGAAFFGQGTRLTVV.